The 17 T cell receptor beta chains reported below all come from one sample, sequenced in a study of T cell repertoires in cytomegalovirus infection. Via MiXCR, TCRdb re-called the reads, giving one row per CDR3 protein. The sample shows roughly 860,000 distinct CDR3 sequences, about 31% of them seen only once. Antigens for these TCRs are unknown. Specimen: cultured CD8+ T cells from PBMCs, collected from culture after CMV antigen stimulation. The receptors were sampled from a human donor in good health (CMV status not recorded). Some clones in this sample may be carry-over from other donors' samples.

This clonotype occurred a few times. This chain uses TRBV11-2 with TRBJ2-5, with TRBD1 matching over 7 bases. Germline V gives CDR1 SGHAT, CDR2 FQNNGV. The J segment lost 2 bases and the V segment lost 6 bases, leaving 3 bases of the junction unmatched. The CDR3 runs 13 residues. CDR3: CASRGTEQETQYF. The CDR3 region has the DNA TGTGCCAGCAGGGGGACAGAGCAAGAGACCCAGTACTTC.

V and J are TRBV6-5 and TRBJ1-2; the match to TRBD1 covers 10 bases. CDR1 is MNHEY, CDR2 SVGAGI, per germline. The trim removed 4 bases at V and 7 bases at J, leaving 12 bases unmatched. The CDR3 runs to 16 residues. The CDR3 region is CASSSPEPTGGLGYTF. The DNA of the CDR3 is TGTGCCAGCAGTTCCCCAGAGCCGACAGGGGGCCTTGGCTACACCTTC.

This clonotype was detected only a few times. The chain couples TRBV6-5 to TRBJ1-5; D is possibly TRBD1 (6 bases). CDR3 length: 16 amino acids. V lost 5 bases, J lost 4 bases, and 18 bases lay in between. Germline assignment: CDR1 MNHEY and CDR2 SVGAGI. CDR3 sequence reads: CASSVTGHRENQPQHF. Written as DNA, the CDR3 is TGTGCCAGCAGTGTTACGGGACATAGGGAGAATCAGCCCCAGCATTTT.

This clonotype showed up just a few times. The CDR3 spells CASSQHTDRDTEAFF. The CDR3 bases are TGCGCCAGCAGCCAACATACAGACAGAGACACTGAAGCTTTCTTT. The chain uses TRBV4-1 and TRBJ1-1; D possibly corresponds to TRBD1 (5 bases). Trimming shortened V by 2 bases and J by 3 bases, and 13 bases separated the two germline ends. The germline CDR1 and CDR2 sequences are MGHRA and YSYEKL. CDR3 size: 15 residues.

This clonotype has a handful of counts. The chain employs TRBV29-1 and TRBJ2-1; tentative D call: TRBD1 (6 bases). Germline CDR1 is SQVTM and CDR2 is ANQGSEA. This CDR3 has 13 residues. Trimming left V 4 bases short and J 1 base short, with 8 bases between. The CDR3 spells CSVGQESYNEQFF. Written as DNA, the CDR3 is TGCAGCGTTGGACAGGAATCCTACAATGAGCAGTTCTTC.

The chain uses TRBV6-6 and TRBJ2-2, with 10 positions matching TRBD2. CDR3 length equals 20 residues. In germline, CDR1 is MNHNY, CDR2 SVGAGI (reference sequence). The V gene end was trimmed by 7 bases and the J gene end by 0 bases; junction bases not matched to a gene: 17. The CDR3 is CASTKHVWLAGASNTGELFF. The DNA of the CDR3 is TGTGCCAGCACCAAACACGTCTGGCTAGCGGGGGCCTCGAACACCGGGGAGCTGTTTTTT.

The V gene is TRBV11-2, the J gene TRBJ2-7; tentative D call: TRBD2 (5 bases). V lost 5 bases and J 3 bases, leaving 14 bases between the germline ends. CDR1 SGHAT and CDR2 FQNNGV come from the germline V gene. This CDR3 region has 14 residues. CDR3 sequence: CASSRDPTIYEQYV. DNA of the CDR3: TGTGCCAGCAGCCGGGATCCTACTATCTACGAGCAGTACGTC.

The rearrangement joins TRBV15 to TRBJ2-3; D remains ambiguous. Trimming cost V 1 base and J 4 bases, with 9 bases left between them. The CDR3 has 14 amino acids. Per the germline V gene, CDR1 is LNHNV and CDR2 is YYDKDF (reference sequence). The CDR3 loop is CATSRVALADTQYF. CDR3 in DNA: TGTGCCACCAGCAGAGTGGCGTTGGCAGATACGCAGTATTTT.

This clonotype was detected only a few times. The chain has TRBV24-1 and TRBJ2-2, with 7 positions matching TRBD1. This CDR3 spans 16 amino acids. Germline V CDR1 and CDR2: KGHDR, SFDVKD. J lost 5 bases, V lost 3 bases, and 8 bases had no gene match. CDR3 DNA: TGTGCCACCAGTGATAAGCAGGGGGTCGGGACCGGGGAGCTGTTTTTT. Its protein is CATSDKQGVGTGELFF.

This clonotype was picked up a small number of times. The gene calls are TRBV2 and TRBJ1-2; no firm D call. Germline V lookup: CDR1 SNHLY, CDR2 FYNNEI. Between the trimmed V and J ends, which lost 3 bases and 8 bases, there was a span of 16 bases. The CDR3 is made up of 14 amino acids. The CDR3 nucleotides read TGTGCCAGCAGTGAGAAGCCTACCCCGGACGGCTACACCTTC. This sequence encodes CASSEKPTPDGYTF.

The chain carries TRBV11-2 and TRBJ2-5, with TRBD1 matching 7 bases. With 0 bases clipped from V and 5 bases from J, the junction kept 3 bases outside the gene matches. Germline assignment: CDR1 SGHAT and CDR2 FQNNGV. This CDR3 contains 14 residues. CDR3 region: CASSLDRGWETQYF. The CDR3 coding sequence is TGTGCCAGCAGCTTAGACAGGGGGTGGGAGACCCAGTACTTC.

This clonotype was seen repeatedly, ten times or more. CDR3 sequence (DNA): TGTGCCATCAGTGGTAACAGTCCCCTCGCAAACTATGGCTACACCTTC. Translation: CAISGNSPLANYGYTF. The chain is built from TRBV10-3 and TRBJ1-2; D call uncertain. V gave up 4 bases and J gave up 2 bases, with 17 bases separating them. Germline V gives CDR1 ENHRY, CDR2 SYGVKD. The CDR3 covers 16 residues.

This chain uses TRBV5-6 with TRBJ2-2; D possibly corresponds to TRBD1 (6 bases). This CDR3 comprises 20 residues. Trimming cost V 2 bases and J 1 base, with 24 bases left between them. CDR1 is SGHDT and CDR2 is YYEEEE in the germline V gene. This CDR3 reads CASSFSVGTILRLNTGELFF. CDR3 sequence (DNA): TGTGCCAGCAGCTTTAGCGTTGGGACAATCCTTAGACTGAACACCGGGGAGCTGTTTTTT.

The chain uses TRBV19 and TRBJ2-1; TRBD2 agrees at 7 bases. Germline CDR1 LNHDA, CDR2 SQIVND (reference sequence). Germline trimming cut 6 bases from V and 9 bases from J; bases unmatched to any gene: 5. This CDR3 has 12 residues. The CDR3 nucleotides are TGTGCCAGTAGAGGCGGGAGTAGTGAGCAGTTCTTC. Its translation is CASRGGSSEQFF.

The chain carries TRBV6-6 and TRBJ2-1; D ambiguous. V lost 0 bases, J lost 6 bases, and 6 bases lay in between. There are 13 residues in the CDR3. The germline V gene encodes CDR1 MNHNY and CDR2 SVGAGI (reference sequence). Written as DNA, the CDR3 is TGTGCCAGCAGTTACTCCCAGACCAATGAGCAGTTCTTC. Protein: CASSYSQTNEQFF.

This clonotype was picked up many times. The gene calls are TRBV7-6 and TRBJ2-3, with 13 bases fitting TRBD2. V shed 5 bases and J 2 bases; nucleotides not matched to a gene: 4. Germline CDR1 SGHVS, CDR2 FNYEAQ. There are 16 residues in the CDR3. The CDR3 spells CASSNGLAGATDTQYF. CDR3 nucleotides: TGTGCCAGCAGCAACGGACTAGCGGGGGCCACAGATACGCAGTATTTT.

The gene calls are TRBV5-1 and TRBJ1-1, with D unclear. The CDR3 is 14 amino acids. Germline V CDR1 and CDR2: SGHRS, YFSETQ. The germline V and J ends were trimmed by 1 base and 3 bases, with 10 bases remaining between them. The chain's CDR3 is CASSLRILDTEAFF. In DNA, the CDR3 is TGCGCCAGCAGCTTGCGAATCCTGGACACTGAAGCTTTCTTT. The complete variable domain, with remaining parts taken from reference TRBV5-1 and TRBJ1-1, reads KAGVTQTPRYLIKTRGQQVTLSCSPISGHRSVSWYQQTPGQGLQFLFEYFSETQRNKGNFPGRFSGRQFSNSRSEMNVSTLELGDSALYLCASSLRILDTEAFFGQGTRLTVV.